Sequencing of this T cell receptor beta chain was carried out in a study of Graves' ophthalmopathy and Graves' hyperthyroidism. Study-level information: Sampling took place at initial diagnosis, with peripheral blood obtained before any treatment.

Physicians reached a diagnosis by relying on clinical symptoms, serum thyroxine, TRAb, thyroid ultrasound and orbital computed tomography. Transcripts of RNA were the source for amplifying TCR beta CDR3 regions. Second-round multiplex PCR came after first-round RT-PCR with HTBI primers. Each CDR3 protein gets one entry after TCRdb re-called the multiplex PCR reads with MiXCR. The sample has about 410,000 distinct CDR3 sequences, approximately 16% seen once. Germline V gene sequence: CDR1 KGHSH, CDR2 LQKENI. Unmatched junction bases numbered 14, after V lost 0 bases and J lost 4 bases. The CDR3 consists of 18 residues. This clonotype was seen only a few times. No antigen is known for it. Overall study findings and caveats: Discriminating ophthalmopathy from stable hyperthyroidism, a 13-signature model attained a sensitivity of under 90% and a specificity of approximately 81%.

The sample consisted of peripheral blood. The V call is TRBV18, the J call TRBJ2-5; 7 nucleotides match TRBD1. This sequence originates from a woman younger than 30 with Graves' ophthalmopathy. CDR3: CASSPPYRQGSRRETQYF. In DNA, the CDR3 is TGTGCCAGCTCACCACCCTACCGACAGGGTAGTAGGAGAGAGACCCAGTACTTC.